This T cell receptor (beta chain) emerged from a study of T cell responses to AZD1222 COVID-19 vaccine. Study outcomes and limitations: The breadth and depth of Spike-specific TCRs increased once two AZD1222 doses had been given. Clonal diversity may have been underestimated, and the donors were mostly white British, with more females than males.

Of note for this clone: Its antigen is still unknown.

Assay: immunoSEQ multiplex PCR; the TCRdb copy retains only in-frame clones and omits some. The repertoire holds about 120,000 clones, around 92% seen once, with 1.5% to 1.7% in the top ten. The CDR3 loop spans 12 amino acids. Germline lookup yields CDR1 WSHSY and CDR2 SAAADI. Trimming pared 3 bases from V and 4 bases from J, leaving 4 bases between. This rearrangement joins TRBV10-2 to TRBJ1-5; D is undetermined. This sequence originates from an adult in good health. The specimen comprised peripheral blood, sampled on day 0 of AZD1222 vaccination. The DNA of the CDR3 is TGCGCCAGCAGTGATCGAAATCAGCCCCAGCATTTT. Amino acids: CASSDRNQPQHF.